The 4 T cell receptor beta chains presented below share a single source sample, sequenced in a study of Ad26.COV2.S vaccination and SARS-CoV-2 variants. Profiled with immunoSEQ multiplex PCR; TCRdb holds only in-frame clones, not every one. The sample lists some 190,000 clones, approximately 88% occurring once. The sample in question was peripheral blood, obtained after recovery from COVID-19. The receptors derive from a human donor who had recovered from COVID-19.

This clone occurred a few times. The J gene is TRBJ2-2, the V gene TRBV5-6; 14 nucleotides match TRBD2. The V and J ends lost 2 bases and 7 bases, in that order; junction bases with no gene match: 4. CDR1 and CDR2 from the germline V gene are SGHDT and YYEEEE. The CDR3 totals 16 residues. Written as DNA, the CDR3 is TGTGCCAGCAGCTTAGGACTAGCGGGAGGACTCGGGGAGCTGTTTTTT. This encodes CASSLGLAGGLGELFF. The entire variable domain, with the rest obtained from reference TRBV5-6 and TRBJ2-2, is as follows: DAGVTQSPTHLIKTRGQQVTLRCSPKSGHDTVSWYQQALGQGPQFIFQYYEEEERQRGNFPDRFSGHQFPNYSSELNVNALLLGDSALYLCASSLGLAGGLGELFFGEGSRLTVL.

The V call is TRBV29-1, the J call TRBJ2-2; a weak D match, TRBD1 (6 bases). From germline, CDR1 is SQVTM and CDR2 ANQGSEA. CDR3 length: 12 amino acids. The V end was cut by 5 bases, the J end by 9 bases, with 13 bases between. The CDR3, as DNA: TGCAGCGTTCAGGGGTCAGGGAGGGAGCTGTTTTTT. Protein sequence: CSVQGSGRELFF.

The chain carries TRBV2 and TRBJ2-3; D perhaps matches TRBD1 (6 bases). The CDR3 runs to 14 residues. The V gene lost 2 bases and the J gene lost 4 bases, with 10 bases spanning the gap. Germline V gives CDR1 SNHLY, CDR2 FYNNEI. The CDR3 nucleotides read TGTGCCAGCAGTGAACAGGGGAAGGCAGATACGCAGTATTTT. Translating it yields CASSEQGKADTQYF.

V is TRBV5-1 and J is TRBJ1-2; tentatively, D is TRBD1 (5 bases). CDR1 is SGHRS and CDR2 is YFSETQ in the germline V gene. The V end lost 4 bases, the J end lost 1 base, and 17 bases lay between the germline ends. CDR3 length: 16 amino acids. CDR3: CASSVSGPVGNYGYTF. The CDR3 coding sequence is TGCGCCAGCAGCGTGTCGGGGCCGGTGGGTAACTATGGCTACACCTTC.